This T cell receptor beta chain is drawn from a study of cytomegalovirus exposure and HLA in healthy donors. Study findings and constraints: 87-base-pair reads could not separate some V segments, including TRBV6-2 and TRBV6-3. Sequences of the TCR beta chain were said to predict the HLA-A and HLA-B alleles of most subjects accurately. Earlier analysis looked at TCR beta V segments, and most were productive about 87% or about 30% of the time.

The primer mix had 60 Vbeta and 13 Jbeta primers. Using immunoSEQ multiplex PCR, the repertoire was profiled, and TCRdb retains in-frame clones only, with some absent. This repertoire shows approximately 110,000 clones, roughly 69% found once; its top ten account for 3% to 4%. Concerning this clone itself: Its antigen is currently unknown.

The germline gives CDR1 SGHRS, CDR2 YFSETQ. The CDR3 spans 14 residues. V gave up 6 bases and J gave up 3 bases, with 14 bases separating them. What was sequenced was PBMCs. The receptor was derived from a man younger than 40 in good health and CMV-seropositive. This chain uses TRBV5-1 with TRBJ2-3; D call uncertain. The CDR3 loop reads CASTPGGLTDTQYF. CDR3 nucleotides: TGCGCCAGCACCCCTGGTGGGCTGACAGATACGCAGTATTTT.